One T cell receptor beta chain is described in this entry. Its antigen has not been determined. Base quality data are lacking; no much larger clone is found one base away. The data belong to a study of T cells in Graves' hyperthyroidism and ophthalmopathy (dated 2019 in TCRdb). As for the study more broadly: Peripheral blood samples were taken at the time of initial diagnosis, prior to any treatment. Prospective prediction of ophthalmopathy was tested in an independent validation cohort of 18 to 20 hyperthyroidism patients and some 17 patients who later progressed to ophthalmopathy. The paper reports TCR Vbeta CDR3 sequencing of 130 to 150 peripheral blood samples: 43 ophthalmopathy, fewer than 80 hyperthyroidism and around 17 progressor patients. A discovery cohort of approximately 100 patients, about 44 with Graves' ophthalmopathy and 55 to 60 with stable Graves' hyperthyroidism, was used to find distinguishing TCR V-J signatures. The 100 or so discovery patients were randomly divided into training and test sets at a 7:3 ratio. Following sampling, methimazole starting at 30 mg daily was given to hyperthyroidism patients, and high-dose intravenous methylprednisolone was given to ophthalmopathy patients. The study also compared thyroid tissue and blood T-cell repertoires from about 6 Graves' hyperthyroidism patients. Study-wide conclusions, independent of this receptor: In validation, progression to ophthalmopathy was predicted by the model with 70.59% sensitivity and 72% to 85% specificity, a median of about 6.8 months before onset. A 13 V-J signature model separated ophthalmopathy from stable hyperthyroidism, with just over 85% sensitivity and 81.08% specificity in cross-validation and 80%/75% in testing. Most expanded thyroid clonotypes (frequency above 0.001) were also found in blood, which suggests that blood repertoires may mirror thyroid immune responses. No statistical method was used to fix the sample size in advance, and group allocation was not hidden from the investigators.

Graves' hyperthyroidism was defined as stable when no progression to ophthalmopathy occurred over 18 months of follow-up. The hyperthyroidism patients were between 18 and 65 years old and newly diagnosed, with a disease duration of less than 2 months. The study excluded patients with uncontrolled infections, other autoimmune diseases, pregnancy or lactation. Diagnoses were based on clinical symptoms, serum thyroxine and TRAb, thyroid ultrasound and orbital computed tomography. PBMCs were isolated from 8 to 10 ml of fresh peripheral blood by Ficoll-Paque density gradient centrifugation. Total RNA was extracted with Trizol reagent, and quality was checked on an Agilent 2100 Bioanalyzer. The TCR beta CDR3 regions were amplified from RNA transcripts. The TCR CDR3 was subjected to a first round of RT-PCR using the HTBI primer set and the Qiagen OneStep RT-PCR kit. Libraries were constructed in a second round of multiplex PCR, after which size selection and purification were performed. Paired-end sequencing of the libraries was performed with 100 bp reads on an Illumina HiSeq2000. Per the authors' processing: SOAPnuke was used to process the raw data, removing reads that contained adapters or uncalled bases, had a mean Phred below 15, or lacked an exact match to the constant primer or identifier. High-quality paired reads were merged with COPE v1.2.5, and unique nucleotide sequences were defined as clonotypes. MiTCR v1.1 was used to align the clonotypes against IMGT TRBV, TRBD and TRBJ reference segments. Only V-J combinations with frequency above 0.0001, covering roughly 99% of repertoires, were analysed. The TCS score was defined as F50 (clonal expansion) divided by E x V (chaos), with BLOSUM62-based TCRdist calculated between CDR3 peptides within each V-J. Welch's t-statistics and random forest reduced around 510 V-J features to roughly 13, which were used in a naive Bayes classifier (R e1071). TCRdb trimmed public reads at Q25 via fastp, called clones via MiXCR and kept in-frame beta chains. For every CDR3 protein sequence, its rows merge into one entry that carries the most common genes and DNA. The authors' filters were not applied to this entry. The table for this sample lists 480,000 or so distinct CDR3 sequences; approximately 15% of them were counted only once. About a sixth of the sample goes to the ten largest clones.

Reading the germline V gene (reference sequence) gives CDR1 SGHAT and CDR2 FQDESV. V is shortened by 5 bases, J by 5 bases, and the region joining them spans 20 bases. The CDR3 has 16 amino acids, counting the end cysteine and phenylalanine. The read is trimmed to its CDR3 DNA, 48 bases read in frame from base 1. The sequence links TRBV11-1 to TRBJ2-3; 6 matching bases give a weak D call of TRBD1. The receptor was isolated from a woman between 18 and 29 years old with Graves' hyperthyroidism. Sequenced input: blood. The CDR3 has the sequence CASSERGSNSIDTQYF. Here is the DNA: TGTGCCAGCAGCGAGAGGGGGAGTAACTCGATAGATACGCAGTATTTT.